This record covers a single T cell receptor beta chain. Its antigen is unidentified. This CDR3 has 15 amino acids. Per germline, CDR1 MDHEN and CDR2 SYDVKM. V lost 4 bases to trimming and J lost 1 base; unmatched junction nucleotides: 4. Enrolled ophthalmopathy patients presented with a Clinical Activity Score of at least 3, a NOSPECS grade of at least 4, and disease duration under 3 months. TCR beta CDR3 regions were amplified from RNA transcripts. The HTBI primer set drove a first-round RT-PCR of the TCR CDR3. From the multiplex PCR reads, TCRdb called clonotypes with MiXCR, one entry per CDR3 protein. Seen here are 400,000 to 550,000 distinct CDR3 sequences, roughly 24% observed once, and the top ten hold about 11%. The source of the sample is a study of T cells in Graves' hyperthyroidism and ophthalmopathy. Study conclusions and caveats: Blood also carried most thyroid clonotypes expanded above 0.001.

The sequence was obtained from a woman in her 30s with Graves' ophthalmopathy. This sequence joins TRBV28 and TRBJ2-5; 9 bases line up with TRBD2. Sequencing was done on a sample of blood. Here the CDR3 reads CASSSSGDGQETQYF. The CDR3, as DNA: TGTGCCAGCAGTTCTAGCGGGGATGGCCAAGAGACCCAGTACTTC. The whole variable domain, remainder taken from reference TRBV28 and TRBJ2-5, is DVKVTQSSRYLVKRTGEKVFLECVQDMDHENMFWYRQDPGLGLRLIYFSYDVKMKEKGDIPEGYSVSREKKERFSLILESASTNQTSMYLCASSSSGDGQETQYFGPGTRLLVL.